The 4 T cell receptor beta chains listed next were all sequenced from one sample in a study of blood T cells in healthy people across ages. A sample-barcoded 5' primer and a J-beta primer mix were used in a second PCR of about 7 to 12 cycles. TCRdb independently ran MiXCR on the 5' RACE reads; one entry per CDR3 protein. Among roughly 860,000 distinct CDR3 sequences, about 59% were seen once, and the ten largest hold 25% to 35%. Sequencing was performed on blood. The receptors stem from a young man in good health.

This clonotype was counted only a few times. This sequence joins TRBV7-2 and TRBJ2-3; 7 positions match TRBD2. With 1 base clipped from V and 2 bases from J, the junction kept 6 bases outside the gene matches. Germline values: CDR1 SGHTA, CDR2 FQGNSA. This CDR3 is 16 amino acids long. The CDR3 region has the DNA TGTGCCAGCAGCTTAGTGGCTAGCGGCTACACAGATACGCAGTATTTT. This translates into CASSLVASGYTDTQYF.

The chain uses TRBV19 and TRBJ2-4, with D possibly TRBD1 on 6 matching bases. The tail of the sequence fits TRBJ2-7 better, so the J call may be wrong. The CDR3 extends over 15 amino acids. CDR1 and CDR2 (germline): LNHDA, SQIVND (reference sequence). The chain's CDR3 is CASSFGPGASYEQYF. The CDR3 nucleotides are TGTGCCAGTAGTTTTGGGCCAGGGGCCTCCTACGAGCAGTACTTC.

This chain connects TRBV12-3 or TRBV12-4 to TRBJ2-1, with TRBD2 matching over 11 bases. After removal of 7 bases from V and 0 bases from J, the junction contained 8 bases not matched to a gene. There are 17 residues in the CDR3. CDR3 sequence: CASINIGTSGSYNEQFF. The DNA of the CDR3 is TGTGCCAGCATTAATATCGGGACTAGCGGCTCCTACAATGAGCAGTTCTTC.

Remarks on this clonotype: The junction does not match germline at one end; this may be a read error. This sequence joins TRBV27 and TRBJ2-3, with 7 bases fitting TRBD2. Germline lookup yields CDR1 MNHEY and CDR2 SMNVEV (reference sequence). There are 18 residues in the CDR3. The CDR3 is CVSSLKPRRGFSTDTQYF. The CDR3 bases are TGTGTCAGCAGTCTAAAGCCCCGGCGGGGGTTTAGCACAGATACGCAGTATTTT.